This entry is about one T cell receptor (beta chain). Its target is not known. A sample-barcoded 5' primer and a J-beta primer mix were used in a second PCR of roughly 6 to 11 cycles. TCRdb redid the calling of the 5' RACE reads with MiXCR, one entry per CDR3 protein. Found here are fewer than 1,200,000 distinct CDR3 sequences, about 23% of them singletons; the top ten hold approximately 0.7%. The data were taken from a study of blood T cells in healthy people across ages. Germline V CDR1 and CDR2: MGHRA, YSYEKL. The CDR3 covers 15 residues. V lost 1 base, J lost 9 bases, and 16 bases lay in between. Overall study results and limits: Nothing was known about donor CMV status, and this possibly confounded expanded clonotype changes.

These data are also associated with another study on T cells of mothers and their children. Per that study: Each donor was one of three healthy Caucasian mothers or one of their six children. The extracted RNA was employed in its entirety for cDNA synthesis, at roughly 1.5 ug per 15 ul. The study obtained over 9 million TCR beta CDR3 reads per mother and about 3 million per child.

Source material: blood. This clonotype was sampled from a girl aged 2 to 10 in good health. The chain is built from TRBV4-1 and TRBJ2-1; D may correspond to TRBD1 or TRBD2 (5 bases each). The CDR3 here is CASSQAGLGLSEQFF. The CDR3 DNA reads TGCGCCAGCAGCCAAGCGGGGCTAGGGCTCTCTGAGCAGTTCTTC.